The source of this TCR beta chain is a study of cytomegalovirus exposure and HLA in healthy donors. CDR3 length: 18 residues. Points on this clone: Its antigen is as yet unknown.

Findings and limits, study-wide: A later analysis linked a missense DCLRE1C variant to TCR beta V- and J-gene trimming. Immune exposure data for these donors was limited to CMV serostatus.

The PCR was carried out with 60 Vbeta primers and 13 Jbeta primers. Method: immunoSEQ multiplex PCR; TCRdb's copy keeps in-frame clones and lacks some. The sample data list tens of thousands of clones. Sequencing was done on a sample of PBMCs. This clonotype was sampled from a female donor in good health and CMV-seronegative. This chain links TRBV1 with TRBJ2-2; the table's D gene call, TRBD2, was not cross checked with the DNA. TRBV1 is annotated as a pseudogene. CDR3 residues: CTSSQDPRAGVTTGELFF. In DNA, the CDR3 is TGCACCAGCAGCCAAGATCCTCGAGCGGGAGTTACGACCGGGGAGCTGTTTTTT.